This is a list of T cell receptor beta chains from one sample in a study of blood T cell repertoires in COVID-19. Method: immunoSEQ multiplex PCR; TCRdb's copy keeps in-frame clones and lacks some. The table has 200,000 or so clones, more than 75% seen once. Sample: peripheral blood. The receptors were sampled from a man aged 80 or over with acute or convalescent COVID-19. Both conserved end residues are part of each CDR3. D genes are given only for firm matches. Size is omitted from some rows. Given values are once, few, many or a class for expanded clones.

J | D | size | V | CDR3 | DNA
TRBJ2-3 | TRBD1 | . | TRBV6-6 | CASRHRGSTDTQYF | TGTGCCAGCCGGCACAGGGGGAGCACAGATACGCAGTATTTT
TRBJ2-1 | . | . | TRBV6-1 | CASSELNEQFF | TGTGCCAGCAGTGAACTCAATGAGCAGTTCTTC
TRBJ2-3 | TRBD2 | . | TRBV19 | CASSIAAGGGTDTQYF | TGTGCCAGTAGTATAGCTGCGGGAGGGGGAACAGATACGCAGTATTTT
TRBJ2-1 | TRBD1 | once | TRBV5-4 | CASSSGQGSHNEQFF | TGTGCCAGCAGCTCGGGACAGGGTAGCCACAATGAGCAGTTCTTC
TRBJ2-3 | TRBD1 | . | TRBV2 | CASSGQGTDTQYF | TGTGCCAGCAGTGGACAGGGAACAGATACGCAGTATTTT
TRBJ2-7 | . | . | TRBV12-3/TRBV12-4 | CASSLLGYYEQYF | TGTGCCAGCAGTTTGTTGGGCTACTACGAGCAGTACTTC
TRBJ2-4 | . | . | TRBV27 | CASSPREGGNIQYF | TGTGCCAGCAGTCCCCGGGAAGGGGGAAACATTCAGTACTTC
TRBJ1-1 | . | . | TRBV7-2 | CASSLSREAEAFF | TGTGCCAGCAGCTTAAGCAGGGAGGCTGAAGCTTTCTTT
TRBJ2-1 | TRBD2 | . | TRBV5-1 | CASSGVGSGSPYNEQFF | TGCGCCAGCAGCGGGGTTGGGAGCGGGAGCCCCTACAATGAGCAGTTCTTC
TRBJ2-1 | TRBD2 | . | TRBV11-2 | CASSLGTSVSEQFF | TGTGCCAGCAGCCTGGGGACTAGCGTTTCTGAGCAGTTCTTC
TRBJ2-3 | TRBD2 | . | TRBV7-9 | CASSSLAGYTDTQYF | TGTGCCAGCAGCTCCCTAGCGGGGTACACAGATACGCAGTATTTT
TRBJ2-1 | TRBD1 | . | TRBV19 | CASSIVTGSSYNEQFF | TGTGCCAGTAGTATAGTGACAGGGAGCTCCTACAATGAGCAGTTCTTC
TRBJ2-3 | TRBD1 | once | TRBV5-1 | CASSRGQGARTDTQYF | TGCGCCAGCAGCAGAGGACAGGGGGCTCGCACAGATACGCAGTATTTT
TRBJ2-1 | . | . | TRBV9 | CASSSSGVHYNEQFF | TGTGCCAGCAGCTCCTCGGGAGTTCACTACAATGAGCAGTTCTTC
TRBJ2-3 | TRBD1 | . | TRBV7-6 | CASSSGQGSTDTQYF | TGTGCCAGCAGCTCAGGACAGGGCAGTACAGATACGCAGTATTTT
TRBJ2-1 | TRBD1 | . | TRBV11-2 | CASSLRQGAHNEQFF | TGTGCCAGCAGCTTACGGCAGGGGGCTCACAATGAGCAGTTCTTC
TRBJ2-1 | TRBD2 | . | TRBV28 | CAGGGRVGNEQFF | TGTGCTGGAGGCGGGAGGGTGGGGAATGAGCAGTTCTTC
TRBJ1-6 | TRBD1 | . | TRBV30 | CAWSSTGQGFYNSPLHF | TGTGCCTGGAGCTCCACGGGACAGGGGTTCTATAATTCACCCCTCCACTTT
TRBJ2-3 | TRBD1 | . | TRBV24-1 | CATRSGTGSTDTQYF | TGTGCCACCAGATCCGGGACAGGTAGCACAGATACGCAGTATTTT
TRBJ1-2 | . | . | TRBV2 | CASKSNFGYGYTF | TGTGCCAGCAAAAGCAATTTCGGCTATGGCTACACCTTC
TRBJ2-2 | TRBD2 | . | TRBV9 | CASSPRTSGIGGELFF | TGTGCCAGCAGCCCACGGACTAGCGGGATAGGCGGGGAGCTGTTTTTT
TRBJ1-2 | . | . | TRBV6-5 | CASSLSRDYGYTF | TGTGCCAGCAGCCTAAGCAGGGACTATGGCTACACCTTC
TRBJ1-2 | . | . | TRBV24-1 | CATSTLLGGRYGYTF | TGTGCCACCAGTACGTTACTAGGGGGTCGGTATGGCTACACCTTC
TRBJ2-2 | TRBD1 | . | TRBV19 | CASSISPGQVNTGELFF | TGTGCCAGTAGTATTTCCCCGGGACAGGTTAACACCGGGGAGCTGTTTTTT
TRBJ1-2 | . | . | TRBV18 | CASSEDRLYTF | TGTGCCAGCTCGGAGGACAGACTCTACACCTTC
TRBJ1-1 | . | . | TRBV29-1 | CSVDVGRANTEAFF | TGCAGCGTTGATGTCGGCAGGGCGAACACTGAAGCTTTCTTT
TRBJ1-1 | . | . | TRBV4-2 | CASSQDLLRDGSEAFF | TGTGCCAGCAGCCAAGATTTATTAAGGGATGGGAGTGAAGCTTTCTTT
TRBJ1-2 | TRBD1 | . | TRBV12-5 | CASGSGTGGYTF | TGTGCTAGTGGTTCCGGGACAGGAGGCTACACCTTC
TRBJ2-1 | . | . | TRBV3-1/TRBV3-2 | CASRGFGGPYNEQFF | TGTGCCAGCAGGGGGTTCGGGGGACCCTACAATGAGCAGTTCTTC
TRBJ2-4 | . | once | TRBV7-2 | CASSRGLKNIQYF | TGTGCCAGCAGCCGAGGGCTCAAAAACATTCAGTACTTC
TRBJ1-2 | . | . | TRBV10-3 | CAISESERPNYGYTF | TGTGCCATCAGTGAGTCGGAGCGGCCGAACTATGGCTACACCTTC
TRBJ1-6 | TRBD1 | . | TRBV7-2 | CASSLGTGVGPLSSPLHF | TGTGCCAGCAGCTTAGGGACAGGGGTGGGCCCGCTAAGTTCACCCCTCCACTTT
TRBJ1-6 | TRBD1 | . | TRBV27 | CATREQGARFHSPLHF | TGTGCCACCCGTGAACAGGGGGCGCGGTTCCATTCACCCCTCCACTTT
TRBJ2-7 | . | . | TRBV30 | CAWSAFHEQYF | TGTGCCTGGAGCGCGTTCCACGAGCAGTACTTC
TRBJ1-5 | TRBD1 | . | TRBV19 | CASSRNRQGANSNQPQHF | TGTGCCAGTAGTCGTAACCGACAGGGTGCTAATAGCAATCAGCCCCAGCATTTT
TRBJ1-4 | . | few | TRBV14 | CASSQEGGMVNEKLFF | TGTGCCAGCAGCCAAGAAGGGGGTATGGTTAATGAAAAACTGTTTTTT
TRBJ2-1 | TRBD1 | . | TRBV10-3 | CAISDGGTGVYNEQFF | TGTGCCATCAGTGACGGCGGGACAGGGGTTTATAATGAGCAGTTCTTC
TRBJ1-6 | . | . | TRBV27 | CASKPSSYNSPLHF | TGTGCCAGCAAACCCAGCTCCTATAATTCACCCCTCCACTTT
TRBJ2-3 | TRBD2 | . | TRBV7-6 | CASSLSTSGRATDTQYF | TGTGCCAGCAGCTTATCTACTAGCGGGAGGGCCACAGATACGCAGTATTTT
TRBJ2-7 | TRBD1 | . | TRBV28 | CASSRRSETGVEQYF | TGTGCCAGCAGCCGACGCTCCGAGACAGGGGTCGAGCAGTACTTC
TRBJ2-1 | . | . | TRBV4-2 | CASSQDPAGANEQFF | TGTGCCAGCAGCCAAGATCCGGCAGGGGCCAATGAGCAGTTCTTC
TRBJ1-6 | . | . | TRBV30 | CAWSVHSNSPLHF | TGTGCCTGGAGTGTACATTCGAATTCACCCCTCCACTTT
TRBJ2-1 | TRBD2 | . | TRBV7-6 | CASSLSLSAGDNDEQFF | TGTGCCAGCAGCTTATCCCTCTCAGCGGGAGATAATGATGAGCAGTTCTTC
TRBJ2-2 | TRBD1 | . | TRBV19 | CASRGTGIGTGELFF | TGTGCCAGTAGAGGGACAGGGATTGGCACCGGGGAGCTGTTTTTT
TRBJ2-3 | TRBD2 | . | TRBV7-8 | CASSYHPREGEDTQYF | TGTGCCAGCAGTTACCACCCCCGGGAGGGGGAGGATACGCAGTATTTT
TRBJ2-1 | . | . | TRBV11-3 | CASSLGRGNNEQFF | TGTGCCAGCAGCTTAGGTAGGGGGAACAATGAGCAGTTCTTC
TRBJ2-5 | TRBD2 | once | TRBV7-3 | CASSPGLEPKTQYF | TGTGCCAGCAGCCCGGGACTAGAGCCGAAGACCCAGTACTTC
TRBJ2-3 | . | . | TRBV4-2 | CASSSRTGTDTQYF | TGTGCCAGCAGCTCCCGGACGGGGACAGATACGCAGTATTTT
TRBJ2-1 | . | . | TRBV6-1 | CASSEVIPEQFF | TGTGCCAGCAGTGAAGTAATTCCCGAGCAGTTCTTC
TRBJ2-5 | . | once | TRBV5-1 | CASSLTVTQETQYF | TGCGCCAGCAGCTTAACAGTCACCCAAGAGACCCAGTACTTC
TRBJ1-5 | . | once | TRBV7-9 | CASSLGGDSNQPQHF | TGTGCCAGCAGCTTAGGGGGGGATAGCAATCAGCCCCAGCATTTT
TRBJ2-5 | . | . | TRBV6-5 | CASSYSISGETQYF | TGTGCCAGCAGTTACTCGATCAGCGGTGAGACCCAGTACTTC